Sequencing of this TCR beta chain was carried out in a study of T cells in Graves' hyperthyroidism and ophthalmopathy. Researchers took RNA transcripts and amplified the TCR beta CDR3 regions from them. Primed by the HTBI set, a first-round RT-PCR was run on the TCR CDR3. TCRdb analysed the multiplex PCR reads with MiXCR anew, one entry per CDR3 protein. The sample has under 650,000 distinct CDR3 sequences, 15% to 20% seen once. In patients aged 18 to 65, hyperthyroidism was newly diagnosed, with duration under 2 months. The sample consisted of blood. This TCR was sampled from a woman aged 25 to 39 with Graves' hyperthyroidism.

As DNA, the CDR3 is TGTGCCAGCAGTACCTCCGGGACAGGGGGTTACAATGAGCAGTTCTTC. Translating gives CASSTSGTGGYNEQFF. The chain carries TRBV6-2 or TRBV6-3 and TRBJ2-1; 11 bases match TRBD1. V lost 5 bases to trimming and J lost 4 bases; unmatched junction nucleotides: 7. Germline CDR1 and CDR2: MNHEY and SVGEGT. The CDR3 is 16 amino acids.